This TCR beta chain appears in the sequencing data of a study of cytomegalovirus exposure and HLA in healthy donors. Whole-study results and caveats: Some V segments could not be told apart, so they were left out, TRBV6-2 and TRBV6-3 among them. One variant, a missense change in DCLRE1C, was linked in a later analysis to TCR beta V- and J-gene trimming. The listing of 150 to 200 TCR beta chains classed them as cytomegalovirus-associated.

The CDR3 length is 13 residues. CDR1 is SNHLY and CDR2 is FYNNEI in the germline V gene. Between the trimmed V and J ends, which lost 6 bases and 0 bases, there was a span of 7 bases. As to this clone: The target antigen is unknown.

PCR employed 60 Vbeta and 13 Jbeta primers. Only in-frame clones appear in the TCRdb table, and some are missing; sequencing was by immunoSEQ multiplex PCR. The sample shows approximately 99,000 clones, 79% of them seen only once. The clonotype comes from a male donor in good health and CMV-seropositive. The rearrangement joins TRBV2 to TRBJ2-3; D not certain. The sample comprised PBMCs. The CDR3 loop reads CASRLESTDTQYF. The CDR3 DNA reads TGTGCCAGCAGACTCGAGAGCACAGATACGCAGTATTTT.